Reported below is one TCR beta chain. The antigen is not known. The CDR3 length is 13 residues. J was trimmed by 8 bases and V by 1 base; bases with no gene match: 4. CDR1 is MNHEY and CDR2 is SVGAGI in the germline V gene. The sample is drawn from a study of shared clonotypes between healthy human individuals. Study details: Each donor contributed plates that comprised three CD4 naive, three CD4 memory, two CD8 naive and one CD8 memory.

Study findings and constraints: Apart from blood, nothing was sampled; tissue repertoires likely differ.

Clones were read by immunoSEQ multiplex PCR, and TCRdb kept only the in-frame ones, dropping some. The table shows about 1 million clones, with about 76% occurring only once. Material for sequencing was memory CD4+ T cells sorted from blood. Subset in this sample: CD45RA-negative fraction. V gene TRBV6-5 combines with J gene TRBJ1-2, with TRBD1 matching over 7 bases. This TCR was sampled from a man younger than 35 in good health. The CDR3 region is CASSYLQGMGYTF. In DNA, the CDR3 is TGTGCCAGCAGTTACTTACAGGGGATGGGCTACACCTTC.